The rows below give T cell receptor beta chains drawn from one sample of a study of prognosis after radiotherapy for stage I lung cancer. TCRdb processed the multiplex PCR reads anew with MiXCR; each CDR3 protein has one entry. The sample has approximately 20,000 distinct CDR3 sequences, roughly 30% seen once; the top ten hold about 20%. The sample in question was PBMCs, obtained before or after stereotactic body radiation therapy (not recorded which). Receptors originate from a donor over 45 with non-small cell lung cancer. The CDR3 runs from the conserved cysteine through the conserved F or W. Each record gives: V gene, clone size, D gene, CDR3 length, J gene, CDR3 DNA, CDR3 protein. The D gene is left open where the match is weak. Size is omitted from some rows. Given values are once, few, many or a class for expanded clones.

v_gene: TRBV6-2/TRBV6-3
abundance: NA
d_gene: TRBD1
len: 17
j_gene: TRBJ1-5
CDR3nt: TGTGCCAGCAGTTACTCCGGGACCAGGGGGCTTAATCAGACACAGCATTTT
CDR3aa: CASSYSGTRGLNQTQHF

v_gene: TRBV3-1
abundance: many
d_gene: NA
len: 17
j_gene: TRBJ1-6
CDR3nt: TGTGCCAGCAGCCAACTAGCGCCACCGGGGACTAATTCACCCCTCCACTTT
CDR3aa: CASSQLAPPGTNSPLHF

v_gene: TRBV27
abundance: many
d_gene: NA
len: 13
j_gene: TRBJ1-2
CDR3nt: TGTGCCAGCAGTTTATTAGGGCTCGGTGGCTACACCTTC
CDR3aa: CASSLLGLGGYTF

v_gene: TRBV30
abundance: many
d_gene: NA
len: 14
j_gene: TRBJ1-2
CDR3nt: TGTGCCTGCCACCTGATACCCCGGCGGCATGGCTACACCTTC
CDR3aa: CACHLIPRRHGYTF

v_gene: TRBV6-2/TRBV6-3
abundance: many
d_gene: TRBD1
len: 15
j_gene: TRBJ2-5
CDR3nt: TGTGCCAGCAGTTTATACAGGGGGCGCCAAGAGACCCAGTACTTC
CDR3aa: CASSLYRGRQETQYF

v_gene: TRBV7-2
abundance: many
d_gene: NA
len: 13
j_gene: TRBJ1-5
CDR3nt: TGTGCCAGCAGTCCGCAGAAAAATCAGCCCCAGCATTTT
CDR3aa: CASSPQKNQPQHF

v_gene: TRBV20-1
abundance: many
d_gene: NA
len: 14
j_gene: TRBJ2-3
CDR3nt: TGCAGTGGGAGTGGGAGTCTCGGCCCAGATACGCAGTATTTT
CDR3aa: CSGSGSLGPDTQYF

v_gene: TRBV6-4
abundance: many
d_gene: TRBD2
len: 15
j_gene: TRBJ2-2
CDR3nt: TGTGCCAGCAGTAGACTAGCGGGAGACACCGGGGAGCTGTTTTTT
CDR3aa: CASSRLAGDTGELFF

v_gene: TRBV5-8
abundance: NA
d_gene: NA
len: 17
j_gene: TRBJ1-6
CDR3nt: TGTGCCAGCAGCCAGACCACCGGGCCCGGCGAGGGTTCACCCCTCCACTTT
CDR3aa: CASSQTTGPGEGSPLHF

v_gene: TRBV7-8
abundance: many
d_gene: NA
len: 13
j_gene: TRBJ1-2
CDR3nt: TGTGCCAGCAGCTTACGGGGGGTGGGAGGCTACACCTTC
CDR3aa: CASSLRGVGGYTF

v_gene: TRBV30
abundance: many
d_gene: TRBD2
len: 13
j_gene: TRBJ2-1
CDR3nt: TGTGCCTGGAGGGCGGGAGGGTACAATGAGCAGTTCTTC
CDR3aa: CAWRAGGYNEQFF

v_gene: TRBV30
abundance: many
d_gene: TRBD1
len: 14
j_gene: TRBJ1-5
CDR3nt: TGTGCCTGGACCGGGACAGATAGCAATCAGCCCCAGCATTTT
CDR3aa: CAWTGTDSNQPQHF

v_gene: TRBV6-2/TRBV6-3
abundance: many
d_gene: TRBD2
len: 13
j_gene: TRBJ2-1
CDR3nt: TGTGCCAGCAAGTCTAGCGGTGTAGGTGAGCAGTTCTTC
CDR3aa: CASKSSGVGEQFF

v_gene: TRBV29-1
abundance: many
d_gene: NA
len: 14
j_gene: TRBJ2-7
CDR3nt: TGCAGCGTTGAAGTCGGCGGGCTAACCTACGAGCAGTACTTC
CDR3aa: CSVEVGGLTYEQYF

v_gene: TRBV18
abundance: many
d_gene: TRBD1
len: 17
j_gene: TRBJ2-6
CDR3nt: TGTGCCAGCTCAAGGACAGGGGGCAATTCTGGGGCCAACGTCCTGACTTTC
CDR3aa: CASSRTGGNSGANVLTF

v_gene: TRBV7-6
abundance: many
d_gene: TRBD1
len: 13
j_gene: TRBJ1-5
CDR3nt: TGTGCCAGCGGGACAGGGGATAATCAGCCCCAGCATTTT
CDR3aa: CASGTGDNQPQHF

v_gene: TRBV29-1
abundance: NA
d_gene: NA
len: 14
j_gene: TRBJ2-7
CDR3nt: TGCAGCGTTACCACGGGGACATCGCCCTACGAGCAGTACTTC
CDR3aa: CSVTTGTSPYEQYF

v_gene: TRBV5-6
abundance: many
d_gene: NA
len: 15
j_gene: TRBJ2-2
CDR3nt: TGTGCCAGCAGCTTGAGCCCCCGGAGCACCGGGGAGCTGTTTTTT
CDR3aa: CASSLSPRSTGELFF

v_gene: TRBV19
abundance: many
d_gene: TRBD1
len: 14
j_gene: TRBJ1-4
CDR3nt: TGTGCCAGTAAGAGACAGGGGGCGGCTGAAAAACTGTTTTTT
CDR3aa: CASKRQGAAEKLFF

v_gene: TRBV20-1
abundance: many
d_gene: TRBD1
len: 17
j_gene: TRBJ1-5
CDR3nt: TGCAGTGCTAGTCCGGGACAGGGTCGTAATAGCAATCAGCCCCAGCATTTT
CDR3aa: CSASPGQGRNSNQPQHF

v_gene: TRBV5-4
abundance: many
d_gene: NA
len: 16
j_gene: TRBJ2-3
CDR3nt: TGTGCCAGCAGCTCAAACCGGGACAAGAGCACAGATACGCAGTATTTT
CDR3aa: CASSSNRDKSTDTQYF

v_gene: TRBV6-1
abundance: many
d_gene: NA
len: 14
j_gene: TRBJ2-1
CDR3nt: TGTGCCAGCAGAAAGGACAGCTCCTACAATGAGCAGTTCTTC
CDR3aa: CASRKDSSYNEQFF

v_gene: TRBV3-1
abundance: many
d_gene: NA
len: 15
j_gene: TRBJ2-2
CDR3nt: TGTGCCAGCAGCGGAAGGCGGGGCCAAGTCCGGGAGCTGTTTTTT
CDR3aa: CASSGRRGQVRELFF

v_gene: TRBV4-1
abundance: many
d_gene: NA
len: 15
j_gene: TRBJ2-3
CDR3nt: TGTGCCAGCAGCCAAGAGCGCGGTCCCACAGATACGCAGTATTTT
CDR3aa: CASSQERGPTDTQYF

v_gene: TRBV12-3/TRBV12-4
abundance: few
d_gene: NA
len: 14
j_gene: TRBJ1-1
CDR3nt: TGTGCCAGCAGTTTACGCAGTCCGAACACTGAAGCTTTCTTT
CDR3aa: CASSLRSPNTEAFF

v_gene: TRBV7-9
abundance: many
d_gene: TRBD1
len: 14
j_gene: TRBJ1-4
CDR3nt: TGTGCCAGCAGCTCGACAGGGGTTAATGAAAAACTGTTTTTT
CDR3aa: CASSSTGVNEKLFF

v_gene: TRBV10-3
abundance: many
d_gene: NA
len: 15
j_gene: TRBJ1-5
CDR3nt: TGTGCCATCAGTGACACCGCTAATAGCAATCAGCCCCAGCATTTT
CDR3aa: CAISDTANSNQPQHF

v_gene: TRBV28
abundance: many
d_gene: NA
len: 12
j_gene: TRBJ2-3
CDR3nt: TGTGCCAGCGGCCAGGTGGGAGATACGCAGTATTTT
CDR3aa: CASGQVGDTQYF

v_gene: TRBV18
abundance: many
d_gene: TRBD1
len: 13
j_gene: TRBJ1-1
CDR3nt: TGTGCCAGCTCACCAGACAGGGGCACTGAAGCTTTCTTT
CDR3aa: CASSPDRGTEAFF

v_gene: TRBV7-2
abundance: many
d_gene: TRBD2
len: 15
j_gene: TRBJ2-5
CDR3nt: TGTGCCAGCAGCTTAGGTCCAGCGGGAGTCGAGACCCAGTACTTC
CDR3aa: CASSLGPAGVETQYF

v_gene: TRBV19
abundance: NA
d_gene: NA
len: 13
j_gene: TRBJ2-5
CDR3nt: TGTGCCAGTAATGGAGGGGGCCTAGAGACCCAGTACTTC
CDR3aa: CASNGGGLETQYF

v_gene: TRBV28
abundance: many
d_gene: NA
len: 13
j_gene: TRBJ1-4
CDR3nt: TGTGCCATCTTGGGGGGATCTAATGAAAAACTGTTTTTT
CDR3aa: CAILGGSNEKLFF

v_gene: TRBV6-1
abundance: NA
d_gene: NA
len: 14
j_gene: TRBJ1-1
CDR3nt: TGTGCCAGCATCCCACAGGTGGCGCTAGGCGAAGCTTCCTTT
CDR3aa: CASIPQVALGEASF

v_gene: TRBV2
abundance: many
d_gene: TRBD2
len: 14
j_gene: TRBJ2-3
CDR3nt: TGTGCCAGCAGAGCGGGAGGGGGCACAGATACGCAGTATTTT
CDR3aa: CASRAGGGTDTQYF

v_gene: TRBV15
abundance: many
d_gene: TRBD1
len: 15
j_gene: TRBJ1-2
CDR3nt: TGTGCCACCAGCAGAGATCGTAACAGGGGCTATGGCTACACCTTC
CDR3aa: CATSRDRNRGYGYTF

v_gene: TRBV2
abundance: many
d_gene: TRBD2
len: 15
j_gene: TRBJ2-7
CDR3nt: TGTGCCAGCAGTGAAGCGACTAGCGGGAGCTCCGAGCAGTACTTC
CDR3aa: CASSEATSGSSEQYF

v_gene: TRBV5-4
abundance: NA
d_gene: TRBD2
len: 14
j_gene: TRBJ2-5
CDR3nt: TGTGCCAGCAGCTTCTCTAGCGGAGCGGAGACCCAGTACTTC
CDR3aa: CASSFSSGAETQYF

v_gene: TRBV20-1
abundance: many
d_gene: NA
len: 13
j_gene: TRBJ1-1
CDR3nt: TGCAGTGCTAGACCCACAGGGCCCACTGAAGCTTTCTTT
CDR3aa: CSARPTGPTEAFF

v_gene: TRBV7-2
abundance: NA
d_gene: TRBD1
len: 18
j_gene: TRBJ2-2
CDR3nt: TGTGCCAGCAGCACCCAGGCCGAAGGGGGCGCAAACACCGGGGAGCTGTTTTTT
CDR3aa: CASSTQAEGGANTGELFF

v_gene: TRBV12-3/TRBV12-4
abundance: many
d_gene: NA
len: 11
j_gene: TRBJ2-7
CDR3nt: TGTGCCAGCAGTTTAACGACCGAGCAGTACTTC
CDR3aa: CASSLTTEQYF

v_gene: TRBV20-1
abundance: medium-sized
d_gene: TRBD2
len: 15
j_gene: TRBJ2-5
CDR3nt: TGCAGTGCTAGAGATCTCAGACTAGCGGAAGAGACCCAGTACTTC
CDR3aa: CSARDLRLAEETQYF

v_gene: TRBV5-1
abundance: NA
d_gene: NA
len: 15
j_gene: TRBJ1-2
CDR3nt: TGCGCCAGCATCTTGTCCGGAGGGATTATAGGTGGCTACACCTTC
CDR3aa: CASILSGGIIGGYTF

v_gene: TRBV6-2/TRBV6-3
abundance: many
d_gene: NA
len: 12
j_gene: TRBJ1-5
CDR3nt: TGTGCCAGCAGTGTCAGCGGTCAGCCCCAGCATTTT
CDR3aa: CASSVSGQPQHF

v_gene: TRBV6-1
abundance: NA
d_gene: TRBD1
len: 15
j_gene: TRBJ2-7
CDR3nt: TGTGCCATTCGAAAGGACAGGGATCCGACATACGAGCAGTACTTC
CDR3aa: CAIRKDRDPTYEQYF

v_gene: TRBV6-8
abundance: many
d_gene: NA
len: 15
j_gene: TRBJ1-5
CDR3nt: TGTGCCAGCAGTCCTTCGGGGAACAGCAATCAGCCCCAGCATTTT
CDR3aa: CASSPSGNSNQPQHF

v_gene: TRBV6-1
abundance: NA
d_gene: TRBD1
len: 16
j_gene: TRBJ2-5
CDR3nt: TGTGCCAGCAGGAAACCGGGACAGGGGATGGGATATACCCAGTACTTC
CDR3aa: CASRKPGQGMGYTQYF

v_gene: TRBV7-9
abundance: many
d_gene: NA
len: 17
j_gene: TRBJ2-5
CDR3nt: TGTGCCAGCAGCTTAGGATTGGGACTGTGGGCCCAAGAGACCCAGTACTTC
CDR3aa: CASSLGLGLWAQETQYF

v_gene: TRBV20-1
abundance: many
d_gene: TRBD1
len: 16
j_gene: TRBJ2-1
CDR3nt: TGCAGTGCTAGTCACCGGAACTCTCTAACAGGGGATGAGCAGTTCTTC
CDR3aa: CSASHRNSLTGDEQFF

v_gene: TRBV7-8
abundance: once
d_gene: NA
len: 14
j_gene: TRBJ1-6
CDR3nt: TGTGCCAGCAGTAAACCGATGGGGTTTTCACCCCTCCACTTT
CDR3aa: CASSKPMGFSPLHF

v_gene: TRBV6-1
abundance: NA
d_gene: TRBD2
len: 16
j_gene: TRBJ2-1
CDR3nt: TGTGCCAGCACCCGAAGCAGACTAGCGGCGTTCAATGGGCAGTTCTTC
CDR3aa: CASTRSRLAAFNGQFF